The 8 T cell receptor beta chains listed next were all sequenced from one sample in a study of identical twins. TCRdb re-called the 5' RACE reads through MiXCR, storing one row per CDR3 protein. Of 1.5 million to 2 million distinct CDR3 sequences in the sample, about 32% are singletons; the top ten hold about 0.25%. Sequences were obtained from cord blood. These receptors originate from a newborn girl in good health.

This chain links TRBV15 with TRBJ2-5; D is possibly TRBD1 (6 bases). Judging by the DNA end, TRBJ2-7 fits better; the J call may be wrong. Germline V gives CDR1 LNHNV, CDR2 YYDKDF (reference sequence). CDR3 length: 16 amino acids. The CDR3 nucleotides are TGTGCCACCAGCAGAGTTTATCCAGGGGATCCTAACGAGCAGTACTTC. Translating gives CATSRVYPGDPNEQYF.

The rearrangement links TRBV6-1 to TRBJ2-1; a possible D gene is TRBD2 (6 bases). Germline assignment: CDR1 MNHNS and CDR2 SASEGT. With 6 bases removed from V and 3 bases from J, the gap between germline ends came to 12 bases. The length of the CDR3 is 14 residues. CDR3 nucleotides: TGTGCCAGCAGGGGAGTGGGGGGCTACAATGAGCAGTTCTTC. It encodes CASRGVGGYNEQFF.

In this sample, this clonotype turned up a few times. This chain links TRBV27 with TRBJ2-7, with TRBD2 as a possible D gene (6 bases). The germline V gene has CDR1 MNHEY and CDR2 SMNVEV (reference sequence). V shed 3 bases and J shed 2 bases, with 11 bases lying between them. This CDR3 has 14 amino acids. The CDR3 DNA follows: TGTGCCAGCAGTTTCTGGGGGAGGCCCTACGAGCAGTACTTC. This translates into CASSFWGRPYEQYF.

The chain employs TRBV6-1 and TRBJ2-3; D may be TRBD1 (6 bases). The CDR3 loop spans 16 amino acids. Trimming removed 6 bases at V and 2 bases at J, with 18 bases between. CDR1 and CDR2 (germline): MNHNS, SASEGT. The CDR3 bases are TGTGCCAGCAGGCTCGTAGGGGGACGCCCCACAGATACGCAGTATTTT. As protein: CASRLVGGRPTDTQYF.

This clonotype was counted only a few times. CDR3 DNA sequence: TGCGCCAGCAGCTTGGATTCCGCCAGGTCTGGGGCCAACGTCCTGACTTTC. Encoded protein: CASSLDSARSGANVLTF. The V gene is TRBV5-1, the J gene TRBJ2-6; D unresolved. Trimming removed 0 bases from V and 1 base from J, with 11 bases in between. The V gene's germline CDR1 is SGHRS and CDR2 YFSETQ. This CDR3 is built from 17 residues.

This clonotype has more than one count but fewer than ten. The genes are TRBV6-5 and TRBJ2-1; the D call may be TRBD1 or TRBD2 (5 bases each). CDR1 and CDR2 from the germline V gene are MNHEY and SVGAGI. Deletions cut 2 bases from V and 0 bases from J, with 8 bases between. The CDR3 is 15 amino acids. The CDR3 coding sequence is TGTGCCAGCAGTTACCGGGACCACTCCTACAATGAGCAGTTCTTC. Residues: CASSYRDHSYNEQFF.

The V and J genes are TRBV28 and TRBJ2-7; D is tentatively TRBD1 or TRBD2 (5 bases each). Germline loops: CDR1 MDHEN, CDR2 SYDVKM. Trimming removed 5 bases at V and 5 bases at J, with 13 bases between. This CDR3 comprises 13 residues. CDR3 protein: CASSPGDGNEQYF. CDR3 nucleotide sequence: TGTGCCAGCAGTCCCGGGGACGGGAACGAGCAGTACTTC.

The CDR3 region is CASSRGTGIFYEQYF. The CDR3 DNA sequence: TGTGCCAGTAGTAGAGGGACAGGGATTTTCTACGAGCAGTACTTC. This chain uses TRBV19 with TRBJ2-7; TRBD1 matches 9 bases. The CDR3 contains 15 residues. V trimming: 4 bases; J trimming: 3 bases; junction bases outside the gene matches: 7. Germline V gene sequence: CDR1 LNHDA, CDR2 SQIVND (reference sequence).